The 21 T cell receptor beta chains below come from one sample, sequenced in a study of cytomegalovirus exposure and HLA in healthy donors. The study ran its PCR with 60 Vbeta and 13 Jbeta primers. This table comes from immunoSEQ multiplex PCR, and its TCRdb copy is limited to in-frame clones, with some not included. The repertoire holds 150,000 to 180,000 clones, with more than 75% as singletons. Sequenced sample: PBMCs. These receptors came from a man aged 30-40 years in good health and CMV-seropositive.

The chain carries TRBV2 and TRBJ2-5, with a tentative D call TRBD1 (6 bases). The CDR3 runs 11 residues. Germline V CDR1 and CDR2: SNHLY, FYNNEI. The V end was cut by 7 bases, the J end by 3 bases, with 6 bases between. CDR3 residues: CASKGEETQYF. For the CDR3, the DNA is TGTGCCAGCAAGGGGGAAGAGACCCAGTACTTC.

As concerns this clone: Other DNA variants within this sample encode the same CDR3. The chain couples TRBV27 to TRBJ1-1; the D is unclear. This CDR3 comprises 13 residues. Trimming cost V 3 bases and J 5 bases, with 10 bases left between them. Germline CDR1 and CDR2: MNHEY and SMNVEV (reference sequence). The CDR3 sequence: CASSFSGGTEAFF. CDR3 nucleotides: TGTGCCAGCAGTTTTTCGGGAGGGACTGAAGCTTTCTTT.

This rearrangement joins TRBV15 to TRBJ1-5; perhaps TRBD1 as D (6 bases). The CDR3 is 13 residues long. V lost 5 bases to trimming and J lost 4 bases, with 9 bases between them. Germline loops: CDR1 LNHNV, CDR2 YYDKDF (reference sequence). CDR3: CATSSDRNQPQHF. DNA for the CDR3: TGTGCCACCAGCTCGGACAGAAATCAGCCCCAGCATTTT.

J is TRBJ2-2 and V is TRBV7-2; TRBD2 is a possible D gene (6 bases). CDR1 is SGHTA and CDR2 is FQGNSA in the germline V gene. The V end was cut by 0 bases, the J end by 4 bases, with 6 bases between. CDR3 length: 14 amino acids. CDR3 loop: CASSLARGTGELFF. Written as DNA, the CDR3 is TGTGCCAGCAGCTTAGCGCGGGGCACCGGGGAGCTGTTTTTT.

V usage is TRBV28 and J usage is TRBJ2-1, with a weak D call TRBD1 (6 bases). The CDR3 extends over 12 amino acids. The V gene lost 10 bases and the J gene lost 4 bases, with 11 bases spanning the gap. Germline lookup yields CDR1 MDHEN and CDR2 SYDVKM. DNA for the CDR3: TGTGCCACCTTGGACAGTTACAATGAGCAGTTCTTC. This encodes CATLDSYNEQFF.

The V and J genes are TRBV7-9 and TRBJ1-6; D may be TRBD1 (5 bases). Germline V gene sequence: CDR1 SEHNR, CDR2 FQNEAQ (reference sequence). This CDR3 region has 15 residues. V gave up 2 bases and J gave up 4 bases, with 9 bases separating them. This CDR3 reads CASSLTGTYNSPLHF. As DNA, the CDR3 is TGTGCCAGCAGCTTAACCGGGACTTATAATTCACCCCTCCACTTT.

This clone has only a few counts. This rearrangement joins TRBV7-9 to TRBJ2-7, with D uncertain. The CDR3 loop spans 14 amino acids. CDR1 is SEHNR, CDR2 FQNEAQ, per germline (reference sequence). Trimming took off 7 bases at V and 2 bases at J, with 15 bases between the two ends. CDR3 region: CASTTEKRPYEQYF. Written as DNA, the CDR3 is TGTGCCAGCACTACAGAAAAAAGACCCTACGAGCAGTACTTC.

V gene TRBV5-1 combines with J gene TRBJ2-1, with 7 bases identical to TRBD1. Germline V lookup: CDR1 SGHRS, CDR2 YFSETQ. There are 15 residues in the CDR3. J was trimmed by 6 bases and V by 0 bases; bases with no gene match: 6. CDR3 amino acids: CASSLEQGSFNEQFF. Written as DNA, the CDR3 is TGCGCCAGCAGCTTGGAACAGGGGAGTTTCAATGAGCAGTTCTTC.

This sequence joins TRBV9 and TRBJ1-1; 10 nucleotides line up with TRBD1. This CDR3 has 16 amino acids. Germline loops: CDR1 SGDLS, CDR2 YYNGEE. V lost 6 bases, J lost 1 base, and 9 bases stayed unmatched. CDR3 sequence (DNA): TGTGCCAGCACCAGGGGACAGGGGAATTCGAACACTGAAGCTTTCTTT. It codes for CASTRGQGNSNTEAFF.

This clone appeared once. This chain uses TRBV6-1 with TRBJ2-5; 10 nucleotides agree with TRBD2. CDR3 length: 14 residues. V lost 9 bases to trimming and J lost 4 bases; unmatched junction nucleotides: 8. The germline CDR1 and CDR2 sequences are MNHNS and SASEGT. The CDR3 protein is CASGSGGAGETQYF. CDR3 DNA: TGTGCCAGTGGGAGCGGGGGGGCCGGAGAGACCCAGTACTTC.

This clone was seen only a few times. V and J are TRBV5-1 and TRBJ2-6, with TRBD1 as a possible D gene (6 bases). The V gene's germline CDR1 is SGHRS and CDR2 YFSETQ. V dropped 0 bases and J dropped 0 bases, with 13 bases sitting between them. The CDR3 spans 18 residues. The CDR3 DNA is TGCGCCAGCAGCTTGGTGGCAGGGGTTTACTCTGGGGCCAACGTCCTGACTTTC. This translates into CASSLVAGVYSGANVLTF.

The chain couples TRBV25-1 to TRBJ1-1; D unclear. CDR1 is MGHDK and CDR2 is SYGVNS in the germline V gene. V lost 6 bases to trimming and J lost 1 base, with 6 bases between them. This CDR3 is 12 amino acids long. CDR3 loop: CASREQNTEAFF. The CDR3 DNA sequence: TGTGCCAGCAGGGAACAGAACACTGAAGCTTTCTTT.

As concerns this clone: Other DNA sequences of this sample code for an identical CDR3. This chain joins TRBV5-1 and TRBJ2-6, with D unresolved. The germline V and J ends were trimmed by 4 bases and 4 bases, with 9 bases remaining between them. CDR1 and CDR2 (germline): SGHRS, YFSETQ. The CDR3 length is 14 residues. This CDR3 reads CASSPPEGANVLTF. Written as DNA, the CDR3 is TGCGCCAGCAGCCCTCCCGAGGGGGCCAACGTCCTGACTTTC.

This clone has just a few counts. The chain recombines TRBV7-6 with TRBJ2-7; TRBD2 matches at 7 bases. The trim removed 2 bases at V and 4 bases at J, leaving 23 bases unmatched. The CDR3 length is 20 residues. Germline lookup yields CDR1 SGHVS and CDR2 FNYEAQ. As DNA, the CDR3 is TGTGCCAGCAGCTTATATACAACCGTCCAATTAACGGGAGGTCTGTACGAGCAGTACTTC. As protein: CASSLYTTVQLTGGLYEQYF.

This clone is a singleton in its sample. The chain couples TRBV2 to TRBJ2-5, with 10 positions matching TRBD1. The DNA end lines up better with TRBJ2-7; the J call may be wrong. The CDR3 contains 14 residues. CDR1 and CDR2 (germline): SNHLY, FYNNEI. The DNA of the CDR3 is TGTGCCAGCAGGGGACAGGGGACCACCTACGAGCAGTACTTC. This sequence encodes CASRGQGTTYEQYF.

The V call is TRBV29-1, the J call TRBJ1-1; 7 nucleotides line up with TRBD1. In germline, CDR1 is SQVTM, CDR2 ANQGSEA. V gave up 7 bases and J gave up 5 bases; unmatched junction bases: 10. The CDR3 totals 13 residues. Here the CDR3 DNA reads TGCAGCGCAGGGGGGTGGGTGGGGACTGAAGCTTTCTTT. Translated, it gives CSAGGWVGTEAFF. Full variable domain (outside the CDR3, taken from reference TRBV29-1 and TRBJ1-1): SAVISQKPSRDICQRGTSLTIQCQVDSQVTMMFWYRQQPGQSLTLIATANQGSEATYESGFVIDKFPISRPNLTFSTLTVSNMSPEDSSIYLCSAGGWVGTEAFFGQGTRLTVV.

The chain combines TRBV7-8 with TRBJ2-2, with 9 bases fitting TRBD1. The germline gives CDR1 SGHVS, CDR2 FQNEAQ. The CDR3 extends over 17 amino acids. After removal of 1 base from V and 1 base from J, the junction contained 4 bases not matched to a gene. The CDR3 nucleotides are TGTGCCAGCAGCTTAGTGCCGGGACAGGGGAACACCGGGGAGCTGTTTTTT. It specifies CASSLVPGQGNTGELFF.

V usage is TRBV27 and J usage is TRBJ2-3; TRBD2 matches 13 bases. Looked up from germline, CDR1 is MNHEY and CDR2 is SMNVEV (reference sequence). The CDR3 loop spans 16 amino acids. V lost 5 bases to trimming and J lost 4 bases; unmatched junction nucleotides: 6. CDR3 sequence (DNA): TGTGCCAGCAGTGGGGGGACTAGCGGGGTTGCAGATACGCAGTATTTT. Amino acids: CASSGGTSGVADTQYF.

This chain connects TRBV5-6 to TRBJ2-1, with 9 nucleotides matching TRBD2. CDR1 is SGHDT, CDR2 YYEEEE, per germline. Trimming took 2 bases from V and 6 from J; bases not matched to a gene: 0. CDR3 length: 13 residues. The CDR3 nucleotides are TGTGCCAGCAGCTTAGCGGGAGGCAATGAGCAGTTCTTC. Its translation is CASSLAGGNEQFF.

This rearrangement joins TRBV5-6 to TRBJ1-2; D uncertain. The CDR3 extends over 14 amino acids. The V gene lost 2 bases and the J gene lost 6 bases, with 14 bases spanning the gap. The germline V gene encodes CDR1 SGHDT and CDR2 YYEEEE. The CDR3 spells CASSFGPGRNGYTF. The CDR3, as DNA: TGTGCCAGCAGCTTTGGGCCAGGCAGGAATGGCTACACCTTC.

The chain employs TRBV2 and TRBJ2-7; weak D call: TRBD1 (5 bases). The CDR3 has 13 amino acids. The V end lost 9 bases, the J end lost 0 bases, and 12 bases lay between the germline ends. The germline V gene encodes CDR1 SNHLY and CDR2 FYNNEI. Here the CDR3 DNA reads TGTGCCAGTGCGGACACCAGCTCCTACGAGCAGTACTTC. Amino acids: CASADTSSYEQYF.